A selection of T cell receptor beta chains follows, all from one sample in a study of blood T cell repertoires in COVID-19. TCRdb's copy holds only in-frame clones and misses some; the assay was immunoSEQ multiplex PCR. Among 150,000 to 200,000 clones listed, 80% to 90% were seen once. The sequencing input was peripheral blood. The receptors shown here come from a man aged 55-75 years with acute or convalescent COVID-19. Both conserved end residues are part of each CDR3. D genes are given only for firm matches. Expanded clones get a size class; other rows say once, few or many, or leave the size out.

v_gene	d_gene	j_gene	abundance	CDR3nt	CDR3aa
TRBV20-1	-	TRBJ2-2	-	TGCAGTGCCAGTACCGGGACTAACACCGGGGAGCTGTTTTTT	CSASTGTNTGELFF
TRBV5-1	TRBD1	TRBJ1-4	once	TGCGCCAGCAGCGAAGGACAGGGGAGGGAAAAACTGTTTTTT	CASSEGQGREKLFF
TRBV18	-	TRBJ2-1	-	TGTGCCAGCTCCCCCCTCCTTGGGGCAGCGAGCTCCTACAATGAGCAGTTCTTC	CASSPLLGAASSYNEQFF
TRBV10-3	TRBD2	TRBJ2-1	-	TGTGCCATCAGTGAGTCCTCTAGCGGGAGGGTGAATGAGCAGTTCTTC	CAISESSSGRVNEQFF
TRBV5-1	-	TRBJ2-5	-	TGCGCCAGCAGCTTGGTAGGGGAAGAGACCCAGTACTTC	CASSLVGEETQYF
TRBV5-1	-	TRBJ1-4	-	TGCGCCAGCAGCCACAGGGTAGGGGAAAAACTGTTTTTT	CASSHRVGEKLFF
TRBV6-1	-	TRBJ2-7	-	TGTGCCAGCAGTGACAACTACGAGCAGTACTTC	CASSDNYEQYF
TRBV10-2	TRBD1	TRBJ1-3	-	TGCGCCAGCAGTGACGGGACAGGTTTGGCTGGAAACACCATATATTTT	CASSDGTGLAGNTIYF
TRBV7-3	TRBD1	TRBJ2-3	-	TGTGCCAGCAGCTCAAGGGGACAGGGGTCGTATGATACGCAGTATTTT	CASSSRGQGSYDTQYF
TRBV11-3	-	TRBJ2-1	-	TGTGCCAGCAGCTTAGGACAGGACCATATGGATGAGCAGTTCTTC	CASSLGQDHMDEQFF
TRBV29-1	-	TRBJ2-1	-	-	CSVGQGAGKGFF
TRBV10-3	TRBD1	TRBJ2-1	-	TGTGCCATCAGTACCGGACAGGGGGAGAATGAGCAGTTCTTC	CAISTGQGENEQFF
TRBV5-1	TRBD2	TRBJ2-2	-	TGCGCCAGCAATGGCGGGAGGGCCGGGGAGCTGTTTTTT	CASNGGRAGELFF
TRBV4-1	-	TRBJ1-2	-	TGCGCCAGCAGCCCCCGATATTTAGCTAACTATGGCTACACCTTC	CASSPRYLANYGYTF